This T cell receptor beta chain was profiled in a study of T cell changes during pregnancy in multiple sclerosis. The germline CDR1 and CDR2 sequences are LGHNT and FRNRAP. Trimming cost V 0 bases and J 5 bases; bases outside gene matches: 4. This CDR3 spans 15 amino acids. Generated by immunoSEQ multiplex PCR, the TCRdb table keeps only in-frame clones and is missing some. The sample has about 23,000 clones; roughly 89% are singletons. The chain employs TRBV12-5 and TRBJ2-3; TRBD2 aligns across 8 bases. Sequenced material: CD8+ T cells from peripheral blood mononuclear cells, taken in the first trimester of pregnancy. The sequence was collected from a female donor with multiple sclerosis, enrolled in a pregnancy study. In DNA form, the CDR3 reads TGTGCTAGTGGTTTGGTAGGCACTAGCGGAGATACGCAGTATTTT. It yields the protein CASGLVGTSGDTQYF.